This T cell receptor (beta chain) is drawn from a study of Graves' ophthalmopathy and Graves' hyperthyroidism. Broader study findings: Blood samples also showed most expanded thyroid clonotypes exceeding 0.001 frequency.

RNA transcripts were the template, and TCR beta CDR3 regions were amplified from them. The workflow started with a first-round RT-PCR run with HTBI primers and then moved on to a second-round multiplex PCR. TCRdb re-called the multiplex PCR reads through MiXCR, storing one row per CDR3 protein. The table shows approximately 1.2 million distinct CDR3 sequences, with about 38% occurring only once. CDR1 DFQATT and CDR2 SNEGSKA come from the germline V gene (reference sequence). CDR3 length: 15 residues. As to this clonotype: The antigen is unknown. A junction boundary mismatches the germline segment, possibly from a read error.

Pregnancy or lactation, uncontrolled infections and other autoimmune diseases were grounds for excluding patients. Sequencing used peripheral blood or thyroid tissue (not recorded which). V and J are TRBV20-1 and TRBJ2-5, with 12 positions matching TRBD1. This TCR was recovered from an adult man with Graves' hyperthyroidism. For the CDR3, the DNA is TGCAGTGCTAGTAAGGGACAGGGGGCTGAGAAGACCAAGTACTTC. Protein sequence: CSASKGQGAEKTKYF.